The text below deals with one TCR beta chain. The data are from a study of blood T cell repertoires in COVID-19. Study at large: COVID-19 samples, acute and convalescent, were from the United States, Italy and Spain. In each case, the material was cDNA or gDNA derived from T cells, B-cell-depleted T cells, or PBMCs.

Original methodology: Reference gene primer amplification gave estimated nucleated cell counts. Some clones are missing from TCRdb's copy, which holds only in-frame ones; the method was immunoSEQ multiplex PCR. D and trimming were read from the DNA, whereas the V and J calls and clone size are those reported in that table. The table has some 120,000 clones, around nine tenths seen once. The CDR3 length is 15 residues. The ends lost 4 bases at V and 4 bases at J; junction bases unmatched: 5. Germline V lookup: CDR1 KGHSH, CDR2 LQKENI. The chain combines TRBV18 with TRBJ2-1; 9 nucleotides line up with TRBD1. This clonotype was sampled from a woman in her 50s with active or convalescent COVID-19. Sequences were obtained from peripheral blood. The DNA of the CDR3 is TGTGCCAGCTCACAAACCGGGACAGGGTACAATGAGCAGTTCTTC. It yields the protein CASSQTGTGYNEQFF.